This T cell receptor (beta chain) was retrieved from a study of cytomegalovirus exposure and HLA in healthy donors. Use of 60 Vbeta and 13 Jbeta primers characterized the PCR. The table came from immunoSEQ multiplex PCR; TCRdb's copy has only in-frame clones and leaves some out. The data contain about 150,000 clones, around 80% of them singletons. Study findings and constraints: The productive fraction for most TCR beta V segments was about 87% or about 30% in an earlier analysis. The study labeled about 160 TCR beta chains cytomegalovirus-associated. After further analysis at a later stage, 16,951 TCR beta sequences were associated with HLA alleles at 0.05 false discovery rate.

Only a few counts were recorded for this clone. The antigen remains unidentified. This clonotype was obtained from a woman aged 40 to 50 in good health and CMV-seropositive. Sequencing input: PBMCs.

For the CDR3, the DNA is TGTGCCAGCAAACTCGACAGGGGGACTAACTATGGCTACACCTTC. Translated: CASKLDRGTNYGYTF. The chain employs TRBV6-1 and TRBJ1-2, with 9 bases that match TRBD1. This CDR3 has 15 amino acids. Unmatched junction bases numbered 6, after V lost 7 bases and J lost 0 bases. The germline gives CDR1 MNHNS, CDR2 SASEGT.